This TCR beta chain was captured in a study of blood T cells in healthy people across ages. Study-level findings and limits: Naive CD4+ cells and diversity were both higher in long-lived donors than in aged donors.

This clonotype showed up many times. As yet, its antigen is unknown. The CDR3 has 15 residues. Losses at the gene ends were 5 bases for V and 3 bases for J; bases not matched to a gene: 9. Germline V lookup: CDR1 SGHVS, CDR2 FNYEAQ. A second roughly 6 to 11 cycle PCR used barcoded and J-beta primers. TCRdb processed the 5' RACE reads anew with MiXCR; each CDR3 protein has one entry. The sample holds more than 700,000 distinct CDR3 sequences; about 42% are singletons and the top ten take less than 20%. Sample: blood. This rearrangement joins TRBV7-6 to TRBJ2-7, with TRBD1 matching over 8 bases. The source is a man at least 80 years old in good health. CDR3 sequence reads: CASSTGQGGFYEQYF. The CDR3 coding sequence is TGTGCCAGCAGCACCGGACAGGGTGGGTTCTACGAGCAGTACTTC. The full variable domain, its missing parts supplied by reference TRBV7-6 and TRBJ2-7, is GAGVSQSPRYKVTKRGQDVALRCDPISGHVSLYWYRQALGQGPEFLTYFNYEAQQDKSGLPNDRFSAERPEGSISTLTIQRTEQRDSAMYRCASSTGQGGFYEQYFGPGTRLTVT.